This T cell receptor (beta chain) appears in the sequencing data of a study of graft-versus-host responses after intestinal transplantation. As for the study in general: Isolated intestinal, liver-intestinal, or multivisceral transplants had been given to the recipients. Study observations and caveats: Some GvH clones were seen earlier in gut or blood, suggesting intestinal origin. There was an association between peak levels of circulating GvH clones and early post-transplant HvG declines. Allografts carried high graft-versus-host to host-versus-graft clonal ratios in patients having graft-donor T cell macrochimerism.

Using immunoSEQ multiplex PCR, the repertoire was profiled, and TCRdb retains in-frame clones only, with some absent. In the table there are fewer than 100,000 clones, about 82% of which are singletons. The length of the CDR3 is 15 residues. Germline CDR1 SGDLS, CDR2 YYNGEE. V was trimmed by 6 bases and J by 8 bases, leaving 20 bases between them. A note on this clone: Its antigen remains unidentified.

The genes are TRBV9 and TRBJ1-4; a weak D match, TRBD1 (5 bases). The sequence was collected from a human patient who received an intestinal transplant, so some T cells may come from the graft donor. This specimen was PBMCs, taken 255 days after intestinal transplant. In DNA form, the CDR3 reads TGTGCCAGCAACGGGGACGGGGGTGCAGGGGAAAAACTGTTTTTT. It encodes CASNGDGGAGEKLFF.